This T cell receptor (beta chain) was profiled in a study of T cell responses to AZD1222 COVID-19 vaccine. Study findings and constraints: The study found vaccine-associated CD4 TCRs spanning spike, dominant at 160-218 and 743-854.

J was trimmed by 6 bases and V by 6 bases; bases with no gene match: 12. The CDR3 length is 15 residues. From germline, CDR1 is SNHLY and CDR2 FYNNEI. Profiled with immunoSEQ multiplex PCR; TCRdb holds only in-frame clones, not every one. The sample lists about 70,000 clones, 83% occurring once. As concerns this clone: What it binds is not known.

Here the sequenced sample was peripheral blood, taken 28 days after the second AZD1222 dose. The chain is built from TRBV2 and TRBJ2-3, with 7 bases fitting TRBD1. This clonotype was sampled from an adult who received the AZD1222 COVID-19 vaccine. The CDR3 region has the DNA TGTGCCAGCAGCGAGGAGACAGGGAATGGTGATACGCAGTATTTT. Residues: CASSEETGNGDTQYF.